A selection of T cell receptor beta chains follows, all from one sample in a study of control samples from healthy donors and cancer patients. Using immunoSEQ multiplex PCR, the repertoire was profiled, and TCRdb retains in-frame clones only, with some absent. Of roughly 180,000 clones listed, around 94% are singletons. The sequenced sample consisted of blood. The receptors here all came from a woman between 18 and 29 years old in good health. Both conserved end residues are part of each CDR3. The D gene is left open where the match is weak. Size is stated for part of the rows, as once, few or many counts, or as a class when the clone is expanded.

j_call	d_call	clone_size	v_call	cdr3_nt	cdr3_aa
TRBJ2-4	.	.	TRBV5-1	TGCGCCAGCAGCTATCGCACCCCCGACATTCAGTACTTC	CASSYRTPDIQYF
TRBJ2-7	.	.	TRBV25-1	TGTGCCAGCAGTGCGGTGGAAGGGGCGGGTTACTCCTACGAGCAGTACTTC	CASSAVEGAGYSYEQYF
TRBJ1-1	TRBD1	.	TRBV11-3	TGTGCCAGCAGCGGACAGGGGGCGTTCACTGAAGCTTTCTTT	CASSGQGAFTEAFF
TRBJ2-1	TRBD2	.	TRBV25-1	TGTGCCAGCACCTCCCGGGAGCGGGGGAGGTTGGATGAGCAGTTCTTC	CASTSRERGRLDEQFF
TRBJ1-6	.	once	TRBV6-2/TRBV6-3	TGTGCCAGCAGTTACTCGGGTGATTCACCCCTCCACTTT	CASSYSGDSPLHF
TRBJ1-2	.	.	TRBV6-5	TGTGCCAGCAGTCCATACGGAATGAGCTACACCTTC	CASSPYGMSYTF
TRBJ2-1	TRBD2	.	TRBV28	TGTGCCAGCAGTTCGCCCATCGGACTAGCGGGGTACAATGAGCAGTTCTTC	CASSSPIGLAGYNEQFF
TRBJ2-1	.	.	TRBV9	TGTGCCAGCAGCGTAGCCGGGCAGGGTGGAAATGAGCAGTTCTTC	CASSVAGQGGNEQFF
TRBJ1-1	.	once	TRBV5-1	TGCGCCAGCAGCCCAAGACTGGATCTACTCTATGAAGCTTTCTTT	CASSPRLDLLYEAFF
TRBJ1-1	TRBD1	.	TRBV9	TGTGCCAGCAGCCCCCGCGCCCGACAGGGCAGTATGAACACTGAAGCTTTCTTT	CASSPRARQGSMNTEAFF
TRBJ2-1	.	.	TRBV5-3	TGTGCCAGAAGATCCCCAGGGATACCCTACAATGAGCAGTTCTTC	CARRSPGIPYNEQFF
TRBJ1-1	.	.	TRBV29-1	TGCAGCGTACAGGGCCTGGGCACTGAAGCTTTCTTT	CSVQGLGTEAFF
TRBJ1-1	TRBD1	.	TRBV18	TGTGCCAGCTCTCGATCCGGGACAGGGATGAACACTGAAGCTTTCTTT	CASSRSGTGMNTEAFF
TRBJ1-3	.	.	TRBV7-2	TGTGCCAGCAGCTTAGACGGCCTCTCTGGAAACACCATATATTTT	CASSLDGLSGNTIYF
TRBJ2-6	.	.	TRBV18	TGTGCCAGCTCACCCACTTTATTTACGAGCTCTGGGGCCAACGTCCTGACTTTC	CASSPTLFTSSGANVLTF
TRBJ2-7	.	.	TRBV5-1	TGCGCCAGCAGCTTTACAGCCTCCTACGAGCAGTACTTC	CASSFTASYEQYF
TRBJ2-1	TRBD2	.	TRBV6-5	TGTGCCAGCAGCGTAGCGGGAGGCAACAATGAGCAGTTCTTC	CASSVAGGNNEQFF
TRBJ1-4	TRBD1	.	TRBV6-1	TGTGCCAGCAGTGAATTCTGGGACAGGGAGTTAGGTGAAAAACTGTTTTTT	CASSEFWDRELGEKLFF
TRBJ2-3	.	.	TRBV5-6	TGTGCCAGCAGCTTGGCCAGGGTTAGTGTCCATACGCAGTATTTT	CASSLARVSVHTQYF
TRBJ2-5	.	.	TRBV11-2	TGTGCCAGCAGCTTAGGTGGGACGGCCCAGTACTTC	CASSLGGTAQYF
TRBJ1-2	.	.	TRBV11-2	TGTGCCAGCAGCTTAGGTATCAGTTCCTATGGCTACACCTTC	CASSLGISSYGYTF
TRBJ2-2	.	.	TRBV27	TGTGCCAGCAGTTTGGTTAGGACCGGGGAGCTGTTTTTT	CASSLVRTGELFF
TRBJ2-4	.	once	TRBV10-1	TGCGCCAGCAGTGAGTCTAACGGGCCCGGGTACTTC	CASSESNGPGYF
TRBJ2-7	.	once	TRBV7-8	TGTGCCAGCAGCTCCCGGTTGAATCTGGGAGAGCAGTACTTC	CASSSRLNLGEQYF
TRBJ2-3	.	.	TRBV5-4	TGTGCCAGCAGCTTGGCCCAGAGCACAGATACGCAGTATTTT	CASSLAQSTDTQYF
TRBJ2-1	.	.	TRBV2	TGTGCCAGCAGCCCGCCGGCGACTGGGGACAATGAGCAGTTCTTC	CASSPPATGDNEQFF
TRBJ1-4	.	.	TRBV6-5	TGTGCCAGCAGTTATCTCCCCTCTAATGAAAAACTGTTTTTT	CASSYLPSNEKLFF
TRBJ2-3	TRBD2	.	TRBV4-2	TGTGCCAGCAGCCAAGATCGGAGCGGGGGCTCTACCGGGGATACGCAGTATTTT	CASSQDRSGGSTGDTQYF
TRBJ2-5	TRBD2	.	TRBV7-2	TGTGCCAGCAGCATCGGGACTAGCGGGAGGTCTGGTGAGACCCAGTACTTC	CASSIGTSGRSGETQYF
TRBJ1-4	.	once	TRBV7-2	TGTGCCAGCAGCTTAAAGGGCGAGGGGCAGGAGGTGTTTTTT	CASSLKGEGQEVFF
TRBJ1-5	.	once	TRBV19	TGTGCCAGTAGTATAGTGGCAGGGGTCAATCAGCCCCAGCATTTT	CASSIVAGVNQPQHF
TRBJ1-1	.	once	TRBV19	TGTGCCAGTAGTCGAACCTACAGGGATACGGGTGCTGAAGCTTTCTTT	CASSRTYRDTGAEAFF
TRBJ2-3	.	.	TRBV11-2	TGTGCCAGCAGCTTAATCTCTCCTTCCCCGTATTTT	CASSLISPSPYF
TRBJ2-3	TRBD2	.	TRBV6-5	TGTGCCAGCAGTCTAGCGGGGGGGACAGATACGCAGTATTTT	CASSLAGGTDTQYF
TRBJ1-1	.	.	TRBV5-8	TGTGCCAGCAGTTCTTTTTTAGCTTTCTTT	CASSSFLAFF
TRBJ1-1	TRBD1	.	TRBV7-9	TGTGCCAGCAGCTCCACCTCTAACAGGGGGAACACTGAAGCTTTCTTT	CASSSTSNRGNTEAFF
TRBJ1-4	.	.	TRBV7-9	TGTGCCAGCAGCTCCCGATCTGATAAGGAGGAAAAACTGTTTTTT	CASSSRSDKEEKLFF
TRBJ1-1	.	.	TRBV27	TGTGCCAGCACCTATCCTACCTATCAGGACACTGAAGCTTTCTTT	CASTYPTYQDTEAFF
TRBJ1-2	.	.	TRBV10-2	TGCGCCAGCAGTGAGTCTCTGGGGGGGGATGGCTACACCTTC	CASSESLGGDGYTF
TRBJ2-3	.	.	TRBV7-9	TGTGCCAGCAGCTCGACAGGATCAGATACGCAGTATTTT	CASSSTGSDTQYF
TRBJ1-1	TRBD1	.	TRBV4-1	TGCGCCAGCAGCCCCTCGGCAGGGGGAACTGAAGCTTTCTTT	CASSPSAGGTEAFF
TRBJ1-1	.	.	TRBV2	TGTGCCAGCAAGGCTCTAGGGGAGTTTTACACTGAAGCTTTCTTT	CASKALGEFYTEAFF
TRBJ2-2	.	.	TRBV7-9	TGTGCCAGAACAGGGCGGGGGAACACCGGGGAGCTGTTTTTT	CARTGRGNTGELFF
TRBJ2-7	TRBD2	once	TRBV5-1	TGCGCCAGCAGCTTTACTCCTAGCGGCGGCTCCTACGAGCAGTACTTC	CASSFTPSGGSYEQYF
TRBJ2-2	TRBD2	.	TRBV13	TGTGCCAGTCGGGCGGGGGGCCTCGGGGAGCTGTTTTTT	CASRAGGLGELFF
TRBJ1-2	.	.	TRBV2	TGTGCCAGCAGTGAGGGGGAGGGAAACTATGGCTACACCTTC	CASSEGEGNYGYTF
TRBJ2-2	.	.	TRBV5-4	TGTGCCAGCAGCTTCTCGCCGGACGGGGAGCTGTTTTTT	CASSFSPDGELFF
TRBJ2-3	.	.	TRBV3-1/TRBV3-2	TGTGCCAGCAGCCAAGGAGGAGGGGCCGGCACAGATACGCAGTATTTT	CASSQGGGAGTDTQYF
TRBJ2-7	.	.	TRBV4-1	TGCGCCAGCAGCCAAGGGCCATTTTACGAGCAGTACTTC	CASSQGPFYEQYF
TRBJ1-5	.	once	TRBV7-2	TGTGCCAGCAGCTTATATTCTAACGGGAATCAGCCCCAGCATTTT	CASSLYSNGNQPQHF
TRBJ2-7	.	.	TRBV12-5	TGTGCTAGTGGGCCCAATATCGGACAGAAAACAACCTACGAGCAGTACTTC	CASGPNIGQKTTYEQYF
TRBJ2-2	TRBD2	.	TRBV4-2	TGTGCCAGCAGCCAAGATAGTGGTAGCGGGAGGCCCGGGGAGCTGTTTTTT	CASSQDSGSGRPGELFF
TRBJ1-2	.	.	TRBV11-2	TGTGCCAGCATCCTACCTAACTATGGCTACACCTTC	CASILPNYGYTF
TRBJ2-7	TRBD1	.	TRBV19	TGTGCCAGTAGTTCAGGGGGTGCCGAGCAGTACTTC	CASSSGGAEQYF